This T cell receptor (beta chain) originates from a study of PD-L1 blockade in urothelial cancer. Study details: Earlier, patients had received 0 to 3 chemotherapy regimens.

This clone was seen once. Data came from immunoSEQ multiplex PCR; TCRdb stores just in-frame clones and leaves some out. In the table there are about 76,000 clones, 80% to 90% of which are singletons. The V gene lost 4 bases and the J gene lost 2 bases, with 10 bases spanning the gap. CDR3 length: 13 residues. Germline V gives CDR1 SGDLS, CDR2 YYNGEE. The sequence was collected from an older man with urothelial cancer. This material consisted of PBMCs, taken around atezolizumab (anti-PD-L1) treatment. The chain carries TRBV9 and TRBJ2-7; TRBD1 might be the D (5 bases). CDR3: CASSKQDPYEQYF. The DNA for the CDR3 is TGTGCCAGCAGCAAACAGGACCCCTACGAGCAGTACTTC.